Included here is one TCR beta chain sequence, with context. The data were obtained in a study of T cell changes during pregnancy in multiple sclerosis. Repertoires were generated with immunoSEQ multiplex PCR, while TCRdb's copy carries only in-frame clones and drops some. The repertoire holds about 62,000 clones, with about 89% as singletons. The source was peripheral blood, collected in the first trimester of pregnancy. This sequence originates from a female donor with multiple sclerosis, enrolled in a pregnancy study.

The chain's CDR3 is CASSLGALAGIYEQYF. The CDR3 bases are TGTGCCAGCAGCTTGGGGGCGCTAGCGGGAATCTACGAGCAGTACTTC. The chain has TRBV7-9 and TRBJ2-7; 9 bases line up with TRBD2. The germline gives CDR1 SEHNR, CDR2 FQNEAQ (reference sequence). The CDR3 runs to 16 residues. J was trimmed by 3 bases and V by 3 bases; bases with no gene match: 9. The full variable domain, rest sourced from reference TRBV7-9 and TRBJ2-7, is DTGVSQNPRHKITKRGQNVTFRCDPISEHNRLYWYRQTLGQGPEFLTYFQNEAQLEKSRLLSDRFSAERPKGSFSTLEIQRTEQGDSAMYLCASSLGALAGIYEQYFGPGTRLTVT.